This note documents a single T cell receptor (beta chain) sequence. Authors' processing steps: Amplification with reference gene primers provided the estimates of nucleated cell counts. Clones were read by immunoSEQ multiplex PCR, and TCRdb kept only the in-frame ones, dropping some. Clone size and V and J calls were adopted from that table, with D and trimming inferred from the DNA. Of approximately 230,000 clones listed, around 84% are singletons. Everyone who took part was about 18 to 90 years old, and they came from 24 US areas. Cohort 3 recovery required two negative PCRs, clearance, or symptom resolution. The entry originates in a study of blood T cell repertoires in COVID-19. Study context: T cells, B-cell-depleted T cells, or PBMCs supplied cDNA or gDNA.

Germline values: CDR1 SGHAT, CDR2 FQNNGV. V dropped 1 base and J dropped 0; count of bases not matched to a gene: 2. The CDR3 covers 17 residues. The rearrangement joins TRBV11-2 to TRBJ2-6; TRBD1 aligns across 8 bases. The source material was PBMCs or T cells enriched from blood (not recorded which). This receptor was taken from a man aged 18 to 29 who had recovered from COVID-19. The CDR3 reads CASSLGQGPSGANVLTF. CDR3 DNA sequence: TGTGCCAGCAGCTTAGGACAGGGGCCCTCTGGGGCCAACGTCCTGACTTTC. Full variable domain (rest looked up from reference TRBV11-2 and TRBJ2-6): EAGVAQSPRYKIIEKRQSVAFWCNPISGHATLYWYQQILGQGPKLLIQFQNNGVVDDSQLPKDRFSAERLKGVDSTLKIQPAKLEDSAVYLCASSLGQGPSGANVLTFGAGSRLTVL.